This entry is about one T cell receptor (beta chain). Antigen specificity is unknown. Relative to the germline gene, one junction end is altered; a read error may explain this. The method was immunoSEQ multiplex PCR; TCRdb's version includes in-frame clones alone and lacks a portion of them. The top ten clones hold 26% of a sample with 15,000 to 20,000 clones, 70% to 90% of them seen once. The CDR3 has 11 residues. Germline CDR1 is SEHNR and CDR2 is FQNEAQ (reference sequence). The data were taken from a study of OX40 agonist ivuxolimab in advanced cancers. Findings and limits, study-wide: Among the least clonally expanded were partial responders at 0.1-3.0 mg/kg. Compared with CD4+, CD8+ T cells on average had more expanded clones.

The receptor's source is an adult with an advanced solid tumor such as melanoma, head and neck, liver or kidney cancer. The V gene is TRBV7-9, the J gene TRBJ1-3; D gene uncertain. The sample in question was CD4+ or CD8+ T cells sorted from blood, obtained in a trial of the OX40 agonist ivuxolimab. For the CDR3, the DNA is TGTGCCAGCAGCCAGAGCCCAGGATGGGATTTT. Amino acids: CASSQSPGWDF.